One sample yielded the 24 T cell receptor beta chains listed below, sequenced in a study of blood T cell repertoires in COVID-19. Here immunoSEQ multiplex PCR was the method, and the copy in TCRdb shows in-frame clones only, minus some. The profile shows under 85,000 clones, 89% of them singletons. The sequenced sample was peripheral blood. These receptors originate from a man aged 65-85 years with active or convalescent COVID-19.

The chain employs TRBV7-8 and TRBJ2-3; 10 nucleotides line up with TRBD2. J lost 2 bases, V lost 0 bases, and 8 bases had no gene match. This CDR3 comprises 18 residues. From germline, CDR1 is SGHVS and CDR2 FQNEAQ. The CDR3 region has the DNA TGTGCCAGCAGCTTAGCGCGGGCTAGCGGGGGACTCACAGATACGCAGTATTTT. Protein: CASSLARASGGLTDTQYF.

V usage is TRBV6-2 or TRBV6-3 and J usage is TRBJ1-4; 10 bases are a match to TRBD1. CDR1 is MNHEY, CDR2 SVGEGT, per germline. V dropped 2 bases and J dropped 12; count of bases not matched to a gene: 9. This CDR3 spans 15 amino acids. As DNA, the CDR3 is TGTGCCAGCAGTTACCCGACCGGGACAGGGGAGGAACTGTTTTTT. Residues: CASSYPTGTGEELFF.

V and J are TRBV7-2 and TRBJ1-2; D not resolved. V was shortened by 3 bases and J by 4 bases, with 6 bases between the two germline ends. Germline V gives CDR1 SGHTA, CDR2 FQGNSA. The CDR3 length is 12 residues. CDR3 DNA: TGTGCCAGCAGCTTTTACAGCTATGGCTACACCTTC. Translation gives CASSFYSYGYTF.

This clone came up a few times. The V call is TRBV5-6, the J call TRBJ1-2; 8 bases line up with TRBD1. CDR3 length equals 14 residues. The germline gives CDR1 SGHDT, CDR2 YYEEEE. V was pared by 2 bases and J by 3 bases, with 3 bases of the junction left unmatched. CDR3 DNA: TGTGCCAGCAGCTTCCCGACAGGGGACTATGGCTACACCTTC. Residues: CASSFPTGDYGYTF.

The J gene is TRBJ2-1, the V gene TRBV2; TRBD2 matches 11 bases. V dropped 4 bases and J dropped 4; count of bases not matched to a gene: 12. The CDR3 has 18 residues. Germline CDR1 reads SNHLY; CDR2 reads FYNNEI. The CDR3 reads CASSVGLAGGNRYNEQFF. The DNA of the CDR3 is TGTGCCAGCAGTGTAGGTTTAGCGGGGGGGAATAGATACAATGAGCAGTTCTTC.

For the CDR3, the DNA is TGTGCCAGCAGCCAAACAGGGGTCCCCCTCCAAAGGACCCAGTACTTC. Its protein product is CASSQTGVPLQRTQYF. The chain joins TRBV14 to TRBJ2-5; 7 bases agree with TRBD1. Germline-derived CDR1 and CDR2 are SGHDN and FVKESK. V was pared by 2 bases and J by 7 bases, with 13 bases of the junction left unmatched. This CDR3 contains 16 residues.

V is TRBV3-1 (or the pseudogene TRBV3-2) and J is TRBJ2-1; unclear D gene. CDR3 length: 16 residues. Germline V CDR1 and CDR2: LGHDT, YNNKEL (reference sequence). Trimming pared 1 base from V and 4 bases from J, leaving 14 bases between. The CDR3 nucleotides read TGTGCCAGCAGCCAAGGAGCCCTCCAGGTTTACAATGAGCAGTTCTTC. It translates to CASSQGALQVYNEQFF.

The chain links TRBV19 to TRBJ2-2, with 7 bases lining up with TRBD2. The CDR3 is 17 amino acids. Germline CDR1 LNHDA, CDR2 SQIVND (reference sequence). V shed 7 bases, J shed 0 bases, and the junction held 11 bases outside the gene matches. The CDR3 loop is CASTRASGHANTGELFF. In DNA, the CDR3 is TGTGCCAGTACGAGGGCTAGCGGCCACGCGAACACCGGGGAGCTGTTTTTT.

The V and J genes are TRBV12-3 or TRBV12-4 and TRBJ1-2, with 7 bases fitting TRBD1. The CDR3 is 13 amino acids. The V gene end was trimmed by 6 bases and the J gene end by 4 bases; junction bases not matched to a gene: 5. CDR3 sequence: CASSRDRAYGYTF. In DNA, the CDR3 is TGTGCCAGCAGCCGTGACAGGGCCTATGGCTACACCTTC.

This chain uses TRBV28 with TRBJ1-4, with D tentatively TRBD1 (5 bases). The ends were cut back, 3 bases at V and 6 bases at J, with 14 bases in the middle. This CDR3 is built from 15 residues. Germline V gene data show CDR1 as MDHEN and CDR2 as SYDVKM. The CDR3 DNA reads TGTGCCAGCAGTTTTCAGGGCCCCCTGGATGAAAAACTGTTTTTT. It codes for CASSFQGPLDEKLFF.

The chain carries TRBV12-3 or TRBV12-4 and TRBJ2-1; D is possibly TRBD2 (6 bases). CDR3 size: 12 residues. The V gene lost 2 bases and the J gene lost 10 bases, with 9 bases spanning the gap. The CDR3 here is CASSLLRGEQFF. Here the CDR3 DNA reads TGTGCCAGCAGTTTACTCCGGGGGGAGCAGTTCTTC.

This rearrangement joins TRBV4-3 to TRBJ2-5; 7 bases map to TRBD2. V lost 0 bases and J lost 4; bases outside the gene matches: 2. The CDR3 has 14 residues. The germline V gene has CDR1 LGHNA and CDR2 YSLEER. Here the CDR3 reads CASSQDGGRETQYF. As DNA, the CDR3 is TGCGCCAGCAGCCAAGACGGGGGGAGAGAGACCCAGTACTTC.

The chain links TRBV10-1 to TRBJ2-7; 12 nucleotides agree with TRBD2. After removal of 5 bases from V and 2 bases from J, the junction contained 7 bases not matched to a gene. This CDR3 has 16 amino acids. The V gene's germline CDR1 is WNHNN and CDR2 SYGVQD (reference sequence). The CDR3 DNA reads as TGCGCCAGCAGTTCCCTCGGACTAGCGGGGACCTACGAGCAGTACTTC. Translation: CASSSLGLAGTYEQYF.

The CDR3 bases are TGTGCCAGCAGTTACATGAGTGCAACTAATGAAAAACTGTTTTTT. It encodes CASSYMSATNEKLFF. The V gene is TRBV6-5, the J gene TRBJ1-4; D gene unclear. There are 15 residues in the CDR3. Germline CDR1 MNHEY, CDR2 SVGAGI. Between the trimmed V and J ends, which lost 2 bases and 0 bases, there was a span of 7 bases.

This clone was detected only a few times. This sequence joins TRBV5-4 and TRBJ1-2; no reliable D call. V shed 0 bases and J shed 2 bases, with 5 bases lying between them. The CDR3 has 13 amino acids. The germline CDR1 and CDR2 sequences are SGHNT and YYREEE (reference sequence). CDR3 residues: CASSLVSNYGYTF. CDR3 nucleotide sequence: TGTGCCAGCAGCTTGGTCTCCAACTATGGCTACACCTTC. Full variable domain (outside the CDR3, taken from reference TRBV5-4 and TRBJ1-2): ETGVTQSPTHLIKTRGQQVTLRCSSQSGHNTVSWYQQALGQGPQFIFQYYREEENGRGNFPPRFSGLQFPNYSSELNVNALELDDSALYLCASSLVSNYGYTFGSGTRLTVV.

In DNA form, the CDR3 reads TGTGCCTGGAGTACCTCAGGGGTGAACTCACCCCTCCACTTT. As protein: CAWSTSGVNSPLHF. V is TRBV30 and J is TRBJ1-6, with D possibly being TRBD1 (6 bases). Germline CDR1 reads GTSNPN; CDR2 reads SVGIG (reference sequence). The CDR3 totals 14 residues. Trimming took off 2 bases at V and 10 bases at J, with 15 bases between the two ends.

The chain combines TRBV27 with TRBJ1-2; 11 bases fit TRBD1. Germline assignment: CDR1 MNHEY and CDR2 SMNVEV (reference sequence). CDR3 length equals 14 residues. V shed 4 bases, J shed 4 bases, and the junction held 2 bases outside the gene matches. CDR3 DNA: TGTGCCAGCAGTTGGACAGGGGGCGGCTATGGCTACACCTTC. Protein product: CASSWTGGGYGYTF.

V usage is TRBV3-1 (or the pseudogene TRBV3-2) and J usage is TRBJ2-1; 8 nucleotides agree with TRBD2. Germline V gene sequence: CDR1 LGHDT, CDR2 YNNKEL (reference sequence). J lost 0 bases, V lost 4 bases, and 8 bases had no gene match. There are 17 residues in the CDR3. CDR3 protein: CASSPRGRGGSYNEQFF. As DNA, the CDR3 is TGTGCCAGCAGCCCCAGAGGTCGGGGGGGCTCCTACAATGAGCAGTTCTTC.

The CDR3 coding sequence is TGTGCCAGCAGCTTAGAACTAGCGGGGAATGAGCAGTTCTTC. Translated, it gives CASSLELAGNEQFF. The chain combines TRBV11-2 with TRBJ2-1, with 10 nucleotides matching TRBD2. Germline V CDR1 and CDR2: SGHAT, FQNNGV. V trimming: 0 bases; J trimming: 7 bases; junction bases outside the gene matches: 0. This CDR3 is built from 14 residues. The whole variable domain, filled in from reference TRBV11-2 and TRBJ2-1, reads EAGVAQSPRYKIIEKRQSVAFWCNPISGHATLYWYQQILGQGPKLLIQFQNNGVVDDSQLPKDRFSAERLKGVDSTLKIQPAKLEDSAVYLCASSLELAGNEQFFGPGTRLTVL.

The chain employs TRBV29-1 and TRBJ1-3; TRBD1 is a possible D gene (5 bases). The CDR3 covers 13 residues. V shed 0 bases and J shed 8 bases, with 11 bases lying between them. Germline assignment: CDR1 SQVTM and CDR2 ANQGSEA. CDR3 amino acids: CSVEDGATDTIYF. The CDR3 coding sequence is TGCAGCGTTGAAGATGGGGCCACCGACACCATATATTTT.

This sequence joins TRBV18 and TRBJ1-1; D ambiguous. Per the germline V gene, CDR1 is KGHSH and CDR2 is LQKENI. The V end lost 3 bases, the J end lost 1 base, and 12 bases lay between the germline ends. CDR3 length: 15 amino acids. The chain's CDR3 is CASSPTPTPNTEAFF. The CDR3 bases are TGTGCCAGCTCACCGACACCGACCCCGAACACTGAAGCTTTCTTT.

This rearrangement joins TRBV10-3 to TRBJ1-3, with D possibly matching TRBD1 (6 bases). Germline assignment: CDR1 ENHRY and CDR2 SYGVKD. The CDR3 runs to 15 residues. The ends were cut back, 6 bases at V and 2 bases at J, with 14 bases in the middle. The CDR3 sequence is CAIRDPGETGNTIYF. The DNA of the CDR3 is TGTGCCATCAGAGACCCAGGGGAAACTGGAAACACCATATATTTT.

V is TRBV28 and J is TRBJ2-2, with TRBD2 identical over 14 bases. This CDR3 is 15 amino acids long. After removal of 9 bases from V and 6 bases from J, the junction contained 6 bases not matched to a gene. Germline V gene sequence: CDR1 MDHEN, CDR2 SYDVKM. The CDR3 region has the DNA TGTGCCAGTAGGACTAGCGGGGGGCGTCCCGGGGAGCTGTTTTTT. This sequence encodes CASRTSGGRPGELFF.

The rearrangement uses TRBV5-1 and TRBJ1-5; possible D gene TRBD1, 5 bases. The germline gives CDR1 SGHRS, CDR2 YFSETQ. V lost 9 bases to trimming and J lost 3 bases, with 13 bases between them. The CDR3 totals 13 residues. CDR3 sequence: CATAGLLNQPQHF. CDR3 DNA: TGCGCCACCGCGGGACTGCTCAATCAGCCCCAGCATTTT.